The T cell receptor beta chain under discussion was sequenced for a study of CD8 T cells in Susac syndrome (dated by TCRdb to about 2019). A note on the overall study: Whether CD8+ T cell activation and differentiation in Susac syndrome was antigen driven was tested using repertoire sequencing. Clonality of the CD8+ T cell repertoire was compared between about a dozen healthy donors, approximately 14 Susac syndrome patients and about 15 multiple sclerosis patients. Summary of the overall study and its limitations: The TCR sequencing and HLA analysis was acknowledged to have included a relatively small number of individuals.

Points on this clonotype: Its antigen remains unidentified. No qualities accompany the bases; no much larger clone lies one base away.

Peripheral blood CD8+ and CD4+ T cells from healthy donors, Susac syndrome patients and multiple sclerosis patients were profiled using high-throughput TCR beta sequencing. Healthy donors were age- and sex-matched controls. Bulk CD8+ and CD4+ T cells were purified by magnetic negative isolation, while CD8+ TEMRA cells were enriched using FACS. Blood was drawn into EDTA tubes, processed within 24 hours, and PBMCs were isolated by density gradient centrifugation. PBMCs intended for TCR sequencing were cryopreserved in liquid nitrogen and were subsequently thawed in a 37 degrees C water bath. A purity of at least 90% was achieved for sorted or isolated CD4+, CD8+ and CD8+ TEMRA cells. Unmatched junction bases come to 3, with V trimmed by 2 bases and J by 4 bases. From a lookup of the germline V gene (reference sequence), CDR1 and CDR2 are DFQATT and SNEGSKA. The CDR3 sequence holds 14 residues, the cysteine and phenylalanine included. Only the CDR3 portion is preserved as DNA: 42 bases, with reading frame beginning at the first base.

RNA was extracted with the RNeasy kit and roughly 0.5 to 1 ug was reverse transcribed using random hexamers. TCR beta CDR3 regions were amplified with the immunoSEQ multiplex PCR assay covering 54 Vbeta and 13 Jbeta segments. PCR amplification bias was corrected by using a synthetic template baseline for primer optimization and computational correction. Under the source paper's analysis protocol: Reads were annotated to V, D and J genes according to IMGT and were analyzed with immunoSEQ Analyzer, with only productive sequences retained. To calculate clonality, Shannon entropy was normalized by log2 of the number of productive unique sequences and then subtracted from one. For each patient and control, public and private clones were evaluated among the 100 most prevalent clones. Clones were defined as Susac-specific when absent from the healthy and MS cohorts, from about a thousand published viral clones and from other ImmuneACCESS disease sequences. The raw public reads went through TCRdb reprocessing: fastp at Q25, MiXCR clone calling, in-frame beta chains kept. Rows with a matching CDR3 protein are joined into one entry that keeps the most common DNA and genes. It is TCRdb's table, rather than the study itself, that gives the V and J calls and clone size. This sample lists approximately 120,000 distinct CDR3 sequences; 85% to 95% were detected once. The ten largest account for approximately 0.12% of the sample.

The sequence came from a human donor in good health. Sequencing used CD8+ T cells from PBMCs. The chain links TRBV20-1 with TRBJ2-7; 12 middle bases align to TRBD2. In nucleotides, the sequence is TGCAGTGCTAGATGGACTAGCGGGGAATACGAGCAGTACTTC. The encoded protein is CSARWTSGEYEQYF.